A single sample is the source of the 11 T cell receptor beta chains below, sequenced in a study of cytomegalovirus exposure and HLA in healthy donors. PCR primers comprised 60 Vbeta and 13 Jbeta primers. Clones were sequenced by immunoSEQ multiplex PCR, and TCRdb holds only the in-frame ones, with some missing. The data show some 91,000 clones, around 80% seen once. Sequenced input: PBMCs. Receptor source: a woman aged 55-75 years in good health and CMV-seronegative.

This chain links TRBV7-9 with TRBJ2-3, with TRBD1 matching over 7 bases. CDR1 and CDR2 (germline): SEHNR, FQNEAQ (reference sequence). The V gene end was trimmed by 6 bases and the J gene end by 3 bases; junction bases not matched to a gene: 9. The CDR3 length is 15 residues. The DNA of the CDR3 is TGTGCCAGCAGAGAACAGGGGTTCAAAACAGATACGCAGTATTTT. It codes for CASREQGFKTDTQYF.

Concerning this clone itself: This sample includes further DNA sequences coding for the same CDR3. The rearrangement joins TRBV9 to TRBJ2-7; D unresolved. V lost 0 bases and J lost 0, with 10 bases in between. CDR1 is SGDLS and CDR2 is YYNGEE in the germline V gene. The CDR3 spans 15 residues. CDR3 sequence (DNA): TGTGCCAGCAGCGTAGGGTCAGGTAGCTCCTACGAGCAGTACTTC. Protein: CASSVGSGSSYEQYF.

V gene TRBV19 combines with J gene TRBJ1-5, with D hard to call. The germline CDR1 and CDR2 sequences are LNHDA and SQIVND (reference sequence). The CDR3 is 15 residues long. With 3 bases removed from V and 4 bases from J, the gap between germline ends came to 13 bases. The DNA of the CDR3 is TGTGCCAGTAGTATTTCAGGTCAGAAGAATCAGCCCCAGCATTTT. Its protein is CASSISGQKNQPQHF.

On this clone itself: The identical CDR3 is also encoded by other nucleotide sequences in the sample. The rearrangement uses TRBV5-6 and TRBJ2-7; 7 positions match TRBD1. With 2 bases clipped from V and 1 base from J, the junction kept 3 bases outside the gene matches. This CDR3 has 14 amino acids. Per germline, CDR1 SGHDT and CDR2 YYEEEE. CDR3 sequence: CASSFGTASYEQYF. The DNA of the CDR3 is TGTGCCAGCAGCTTCGGGACAGCTTCCTACGAGCAGTACTTC.

The chain is built from TRBV7-8 and TRBJ2-7; 11 bases are a match to TRBD2. Trimming removed 1 base from V and 3 bases from J; junction bases left unmatched: 11. Germline lookup yields CDR1 SGHVS and CDR2 FQNEAQ. The CDR3 has 18 residues. CDR3 nucleotide sequence: TGTGCCAGCAGCTTAGAACTAGCGGGAGCCCCTGTCCGCTACGAGCAGTACTTC. Translating it yields CASSLELAGAPVRYEQYF. The full variable domain, completed using reference TRBV7-8 and TRBJ2-7, is GAGVSQSPRYKVAKRGQDVALRCDPISGHVSLFWYQQALGQGPEFLTYFQNEAQLDKSGLPSDRFFAERPEGSVSTLKIQRTQQEDSAVYLCASSLELAGAPVRYEQYFGPGTRLTVT.

The chain employs TRBV19 and TRBJ1-1; 8 bases agree with TRBD1. The germline V gene has CDR1 LNHDA and CDR2 SQIVND (reference sequence). The ends lost 9 bases at V and 1 base at J; junction bases unmatched: 4. CDR3 size: 13 residues. The DNA for the CDR3 is TGTGCCAGCACACAGGGGGAGAACACTGAAGCTTTCTTT. Its translation: CASTQGENTEAFF.

The chain carries TRBV5-1 and TRBJ2-7; TRBD2 matches at 12 bases. Germline CDR1 and CDR2: SGHRS and YFSETQ. The V and J ends lost 3 bases and 4 bases, in that order; junction bases with no gene match: 8. This CDR3 has 16 amino acids. CDR3: CASSSTTGTSGYEQYF. The CDR3 DNA follows: TGCGCCAGCAGCTCTACAACCGGGACTAGCGGGTACGAGCAGTACTTC.

The chain recombines TRBV28 with TRBJ1-1; no firm D call. The CDR3 is made up of 13 amino acids. V lost 7 bases and J lost 0, with 9 bases in between. From germline, CDR1 is MDHEN and CDR2 SYDVKM. This CDR3 reads CASKEIMNTEAFF. The DNA of the CDR3 is TGTGCCAGCAAGGAGATCATGAACACTGAAGCTTTCTTT.

This sequence joins TRBV2 and TRBJ2-7; D remains ambiguous. Looked up from germline, CDR1 is SNHLY and CDR2 is FYNNEI. V shed 5 bases and J shed 3 bases, with 11 bases lying between them. This CDR3 has 13 amino acids. The CDR3 reads CASSLERNYEQYF. In DNA form, the CDR3 reads TGTGCCAGCAGTCTCGAGAGGAACTACGAGCAGTACTTC. The entire variable domain, with the rest obtained from reference TRBV2 and TRBJ2-7, is as follows: EPEVTQTPSHQVTQMGQEVILRCVPISNHLYFYWYRQILGQKVEFLVSFYNNEISEKSEIFDDQFSVERPDGSNFTLKIRSTKLEDSAMYFCASSLERNYEQYFGPGTRLTVT.

The V call is TRBV7-2, the J call TRBJ1-3; D uncertain. Germline V lookup: CDR1 SGHTA, CDR2 FQGNSA. V was pared by 8 bases and J by 0 bases, with 11 bases between. This CDR3 region has 14 residues. In DNA, the CDR3 is TGTGCCAGCGCCATAATCAGCTCTGGAAACACCATATATTTT. It codes for CASAIISSGNTIYF.

The chain links TRBV5-6 to TRBJ2-1, with 10 nucleotides matching TRBD2. CDR1 is SGHDT and CDR2 is YYEEEE in the germline V gene. This CDR3 is 16 amino acids long. V shed 4 bases, J shed 11 bases, and the junction held 15 bases outside the gene matches. The CDR3 region is CASSQSGRAPFNQQFF. As DNA, the CDR3 is TGTGCCAGCAGCCAAAGCGGGAGGGCCCCCTTCAACCAGCAGTTCTTC. Together with reference TRBV5-6 and TRBJ2-1, the CDR3 gives the full variable domain: DAGVTQSPTHLIKTRGQQVTLRCSPKSGHDTVSWYQQALGQGPQFIFQYYEEEERQRGNFPDRFSGHQFPNYSSELNVNALLLGDSALYLCASSQSGRAPFNQQFFGPGTRLTVL.